This entry features one T cell receptor beta chain sequence. Its antigen is unknown. No base quality information exists; no much larger clone differs at one position. Each donor gave one peripheral blood draw, averaging roughly 120 mL, which was collected into heparinised tubes. A BD FACSAria II was used to sort naive, central memory, regulatory and stem cell-like memory CD4+ T cells with a panel that included CD45RO, CCR7, CD25, CD127, CD95 and CD27. All sorted populations exceeded 98% purity. PBMCs were isolated right away by Lymphoprep density gradient centrifugation and were stained directly, without culture. To minimize batch effects, samples were stained and sorted in pairs, one healthy donor with one patient per experiment. The CDR3, cysteine through phenylalanine, is 14 amino acids long. Only CDR3 DNA remains: 42 bases, in frame from the first base. V sheds 3 bases and J sheds 1 base, leaving 11 bases between their ends. The germline V gene (reference sequence) specifies GTSNPN as CDR1 and SVGIG as CDR2.

The data were taken from a study of beta chain features in type 1 diabetes (dated by TCRdb to 2017 to 2018). About the investigation overall: Mean age, gender distribution, total cell number and subset yield were not different between patients and healthy donors. A total of around 110,000,000 sorted cells were examined across all samples, and RNA yield correlated strongly with the number of cells per subset. In the study, TCRB repertoires of sorted circulating CD4+ T cell subsets from recently diagnosed type 1 diabetes patients were compared with those of matched healthy donors. Naive and central memory subsets were obtained from all 30 or so donors, but regulatory and stem cell-like memory subsets were isolated from only 8 patients and roughly 8 healthy donors.

All of the isolated RNA was reverse transcribed with the High Capacity cDNA Reverse Transcription Kit, so expressed TCRB transcripts were sequenced. Deep immunoSEQ sequencing was performed on naive, central memory and regulatory T cell samples, with an average of roughly 3.3 million total reads per sample. Sorted cells were lysed in RLT buffer and RNA was extracted with DNase-treated RNeasy Micro or Mini kits, depending on cell number. Each cell subset was processed on its own to prevent cross-contamination, while patient and healthy donor samples were processed together. TCRB sequences were amplified from cDNA with the immunoSEQ multiplex PCR, producing 87-bp fragments spanning the CDR3 region. Amplicons were sequenced on the Illumina HiSeq platform. Per the authors' processing: PCR bias was computationally corrected using synthetic template baselines, reads within Hamming distance 2 were collapsed, and singletons that could not be merged were discarded. Reads were aligned against IMGT so that V, D and J genes, CDR3 length and insertions or deletions at six rearrangement sites could be assigned. Within each subset, clonotype counts were normalized to the number of sorted cells before true diversity and Gini coefficients were calculated with the tcR R package. The overlap coefficient, calculated on TCRB nucleotide sequences, was used to measure repertoire sharing. Out-of-frame TCRB sequences from naive cells were analyzed to stand in for the pre-selection repertoire. TCRdb obtained this table from immuneACCESS and retained in-frame rearrangements with V and J assigned. These tables miss some clones; where compared with another copy, unresolved V genes account for less than half of the shortfall, and the remainder is unexplained. That table gives V, J and clone size, and the DNA gave D and trimming. Recorded for this sample are about 160,000 clones; more than 60% of them occurred a single time. Together, the top ten hold 0.08% to 0.09% of the sample.

The study at large found these results: A moderate but significant shortening of TCRB CDR3 length was observed in type 1 diabetes patients in all four CD4+ subsets. PCR may preferentially amplify shorter templates, but because patient and control samples were amplified and corrected together, any resulting skew would affect both groups equally. Sequencing cDNA rather than genomic DNA could over-represent highly expressing activated cells, although activation and CD3 levels did not differ between groups. Fewer insertions and more nucleotide deletions at VDJ recombination sites were observed in patients with type 1 diabetes, implying thymic rearrangement abnormalities. Only small numbers of individuals were included in the HLA sub-analyses, which left unresolved whether HLA type had any influence on TCRB rearrangement. The naive, central memory and regulatory TCRB repertoires appeared to resemble one another more closely among patients than among healthy donors.

Recombination connected TRBV30 to TRBJ2-3; TRBD1 could be the D gene, as 5 bases match. Input material: naive CD4+ T cells from blood. The meaning of the sample's cell subset or site label: true naive CD4+ T cells. This clonotype was sampled from a man aged 25-45 years with type 1 diabetes. At the DNA level, the sequence is TGTGCCTGGAGGTCGTGGGGCCGCACAGATACGCAGTATTTT. This codes for CAWRSWGRTDTQYF.